A single sample is the source of the 3 T cell receptor beta chains below, sequenced in a study of cytomegalovirus exposure and HLA in healthy donors. 60 Vbeta and 13 Jbeta primers were used in PCR. Assay: immunoSEQ multiplex PCR; the TCRdb copy retains only in-frame clones and omits some. Here the sample spans more than 85,000 clones, approximately 72% being singletons. The source material was PBMCs. Receptor source: a man aged 30-40 years in good health and CMV-seronegative.

V is TRBV5-6 and J is TRBJ1-5; TRBD1 might be the D (6 bases). Germline V lookup: CDR1 SGHDT, CDR2 YYEEEE. CDR3 size: 14 residues. The V and J ends lost 3 bases and 4 bases respectively, with 11 bases between them. In DNA form, the CDR3 reads TGTGCCAGCAGCTCCACAGGGTGGAATCAGCCCCAGCATTTT. Its translation is CASSSTGWNQPQHF.

There are a few counts of this clone. The chain recombines TRBV5-1 with TRBJ2-3; 8 bases are a match to TRBD2. This CDR3 is built from 14 residues. Germline V gene data show CDR1 as SGHRS and CDR2 as YFSETQ. V shed 2 bases, J shed 5 bases, and the junction held 4 bases outside the gene matches. The CDR3 protein is CASSLRAGGDTQYF. The CDR3 DNA is TGCGCCAGCAGCTTAAGGGCGGGAGGAGATACGCAGTATTTT.

This chain connects TRBV13 to TRBJ1-4; D remains ambiguous. Looked up from germline, CDR1 is PRHDT and CDR2 is FYEKMQ (reference sequence). The CDR3 spans 14 residues. V lost 2 bases and J 6 bases, leaving 10 bases between the germline ends. This CDR3 reads CASSLKAKYEKLFF. The DNA for the CDR3 is TGTGCCAGCAGCTTAAAAGCAAAGTATGAAAAACTGTTTTTT.